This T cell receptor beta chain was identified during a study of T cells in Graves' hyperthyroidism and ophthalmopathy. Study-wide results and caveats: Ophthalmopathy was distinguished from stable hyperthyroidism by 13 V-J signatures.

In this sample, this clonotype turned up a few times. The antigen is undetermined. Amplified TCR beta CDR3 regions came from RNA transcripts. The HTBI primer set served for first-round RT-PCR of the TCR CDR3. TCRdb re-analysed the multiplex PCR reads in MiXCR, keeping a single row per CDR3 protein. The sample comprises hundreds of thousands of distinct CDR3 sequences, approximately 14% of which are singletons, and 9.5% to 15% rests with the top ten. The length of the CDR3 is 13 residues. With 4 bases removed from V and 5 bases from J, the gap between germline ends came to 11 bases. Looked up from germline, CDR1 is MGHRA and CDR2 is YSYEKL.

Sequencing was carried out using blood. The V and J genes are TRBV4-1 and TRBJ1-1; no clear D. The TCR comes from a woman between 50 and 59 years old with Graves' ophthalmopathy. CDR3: CASSRSGDTEAFF. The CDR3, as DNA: TGCGCCAGCAGCCGCAGTGGGGATACTGAAGCTTTCTTT.